The rows below give T cell receptor beta chains drawn from one sample of a study of blood T cell repertoires in COVID-19. Clones were read by immunoSEQ multiplex PCR, and TCRdb kept only the in-frame ones, dropping some. The repertoire includes about 230,000 clones, approximately 82% of them detected once, and roughly 1.4% sits in the top ten. The specimen sequenced was peripheral blood. The origin of the receptors is a woman between 40 and 55 years old who had recovered from COVID-19. Both conserved end residues are part of each CDR3. A D gene is named only where the DNA matches it firmly. For some rows the clone size is stated as once, few or many, or as a class when expanded; others skip it.

j_call | d_call | clone_size | v_call | cdr3_aa | cdr3_nt
TRBJ2-7 | TRBD1 | . | TRBV5-1 | CASSLRQGVNEQYF | TGCGCCAGCAGCTTGCGACAGGGGGTGAACGAGCAGTACTTC
TRBJ2-7 | TRBD1 | . | TRBV9 | CASSVGVGTGIYEQYF | TGTGCCAGCAGCGTAGGTGTAGGGACAGGGATATACGAGCAGTACTTC
TRBJ2-1 | TRBD2 | . | TRBV19 | CASSIAGGFYNEQFF | TGTGCCAGTAGTATAGCGGGGGGTTTCTACAATGAGCAGTTCTTC
TRBJ1-5 | . | . | TRBV4-3 | CASSQDLEDQPQHF | TGCGCCAGCAGCCAAGATTTAGAAGATCAGCCCCAGCATTTT
TRBJ1-5 | . | . | TRBV21-1 | CASSKPGGQPQHF | TGTGCCAGCAGCAAACCAGGGGGGCAGCCCCAGCATTTT
TRBJ1-1 | TRBD1 | . | TRBV7-9 | CASSSTLYRQGTEAFF | TGTGCCAGCAGCTCGACTCTATACCGACAGGGCACTGAAGCTTTCTTT
TRBJ1-2 | . | . | TRBV13 | CASSVWNPEAGYTF | TGTGCCAGCAGCGTGTGGAACCCGGAGGCCGGCTACACCTTC
TRBJ2-5 | . | . | TRBV5-1 | CASKTDTQETQYF | TGCGCCAGCAAAACAGACACTCAAGAGACCCAGTACTTC
TRBJ2-5 | . | . | TRBV10-3 | CAISDHSEETQYF | TGTGCCATCAGTGACCATAGCGAAGAGACCCAGTACTTC
TRBJ2-7 | . | many | TRBV7-2 | CASSLGPNYEQYF | TGTGCCAGCAGCTTAGGGCCGAACTACGAGCAGTACTTC
TRBJ1-1 | . | . | TRBV12-3/TRBV12-4 | CASALGGEAFF | TGTGCCTCAGCGCTGGGGGGTGAAGCTTTCTTT
TRBJ2-5 | . | . | TRBV14 | CASSQNLAQETQYF | TGTGCCAGCAGCCAAAATTTGGCACAAGAGACCCAGTACTTC
TRBJ2-1 | . | . | TRBV24-1 | CATQSGQTYNEQFF | TGTGCCACCCAATCTGGACAGACATACAATGAGCAGTTCTTC
TRBJ1-1 | . | . | TRBV3-1/TRBV3-2 | CASSQKLLRGTEAFF | TGTGCCAGCAGCCAAAAACTACTTCGGGGCACTGAAGCTTTCTTT
TRBJ2-7 | . | . | TRBV12-3/TRBV12-4 | CAGKKDGTYEQYF | TGTGCCGGAAAGAAGGACGGGACCTACGAGCAGTACTTC
TRBJ2-5 | TRBD1 | . | TRBV10-3 | CAISESTGAETQYF | TGTGCCATCAGTGAGTCCACAGGGGCAGAGACCCAGTACTTC
TRBJ1-4 | TRBD1 | . | TRBV4-3 | CASSHQGTGGGNEKLFF | TGCGCCAGCAGCCACCAGGGAACAGGGGGCGGTAATGAAAAACTGTTTTTT
TRBJ2-3 | TRBD2 | . | TRBV4-3 | CASSQLAGAADTQYF | TGCGCCAGCAGCCAGCTAGCGGGGGCTGCAGATACGCAGTATTTT
TRBJ1-1 | . | once | TRBV28 | CASGGGTEAFF | TGTGCCAGCGGTGGGGGGACTGAAGCTTTCTTT
TRBJ1-2 | TRBD1 | once | TRBV2 | CASSLQGDEYGYTF | TGTGCCAGCAGTCTTCAGGGGGACGAGTATGGCTACACCTTC
TRBJ1-6 | TRBD1 | . | TRBV5-1 | CASSSDRTTRGGSPLHF | TGCGCCAGCAGCTCGGACAGGACAACGCGGGGCGGGTCACCCCTCCACTTT
TRBJ1-1 | . | . | TRBV7-2 | CASSLGVQGTEAFF | TGTGCCAGCAGCTTAGGAGTCCAGGGCACTGAAGCTTTCTTT
TRBJ2-7 | TRBD2 | . | TRBV9 | CASSVRSGGWYEQYF | TGTGCCAGCAGCGTTCGAAGCGGGGGATGGTACGAGCAGTACTTC
TRBJ1-4 | TRBD1 | . | TRBV18 | CASSPGTDNEKLFF | TGTGCCAGCTCACCTGGGACAGATAATGAAAAACTGTTTTTT
TRBJ1-5 | . | . | TRBV3-1/TRBV3-2 | CASSQGTPRLNQPQHF | TGTGCCAGCAGCCAAGGGACACCCAGACTGAATCAGCCCCAGCATTTT
TRBJ1-1 | . | . | TRBV20-1 | CSASRQADEAFF | TGCAGTGCTAGTCGTCAGGCCGATGAAGCTTTCTTT
TRBJ2-2 | TRBD2 | few | TRBV9 | CASSSPPGTSDPTGELFF | TGTGCCAGCAGCTCACCACCGGGGACTAGCGATCCCACCGGGGAGCTGTTTTTT
TRBJ2-6 | TRBD1 | . | TRBV9 | CASSVEQTGGRRTGANVLTF | TGTGCCAGCAGCGTAGAACAGACAGGGGGCAGAAGGACTGGGGCCAACGTCCTGACTTTC
TRBJ1-1 | . | . | TRBV20-1 | CSASSLAFF | TGCAGTGCTAGTTCTCTGGCTTTCTTT
TRBJ1-6 | . | . | TRBV5-4 | CASSLDGYNSPLHF | TGTGCCAGCAGCTTAGACGGGTATAATTCACCCCTCCACTTT
TRBJ1-2 | TRBD1 | . | TRBV12-3/TRBV12-4 | CASSPTGFYGYTF | TGTGCCAGCAGTCCGACAGGGTTCTATGGCTACACCTTC
TRBJ2-2 | . | once | TRBV30 | CAWSVSSPGGELFF | TGTGCCTGGAGTGTAAGTTCTCCCGGCGGGGAGCTGTTTTTT
TRBJ1-2 | TRBD1 | . | TRBV7-3 | CASSLDQGGGYTF | TGTGCCAGCAGCCTAGACCAGGGGGGAGGCTACACCTTC
TRBJ2-7 | TRBD2 | . | TRBV9 | CASSTGLAGAYEQYF | TGTGCCAGCAGCACCGGACTAGCGGGGGCCTACGAGCAGTACTTC
TRBJ2-5 | TRBD2 | . | TRBV5-1 | CASSPQPGLAEETQYF | TGCGCCAGCAGCCCCCAGCCCGGACTAGCGGAAGAGACCCAGTACTTC